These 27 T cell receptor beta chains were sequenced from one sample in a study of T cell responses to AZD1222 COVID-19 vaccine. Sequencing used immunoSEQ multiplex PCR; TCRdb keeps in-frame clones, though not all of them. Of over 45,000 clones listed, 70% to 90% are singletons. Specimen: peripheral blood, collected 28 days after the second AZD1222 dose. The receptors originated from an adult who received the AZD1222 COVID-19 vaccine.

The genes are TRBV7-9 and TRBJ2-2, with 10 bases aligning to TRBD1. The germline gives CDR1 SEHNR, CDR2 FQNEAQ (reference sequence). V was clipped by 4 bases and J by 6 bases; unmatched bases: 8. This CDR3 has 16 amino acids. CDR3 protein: CASSYRDRGIAGELFF. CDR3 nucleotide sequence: TGTGCCAGCAGCTACCGGGACAGGGGTATAGCCGGGGAGCTGTTTTTT.

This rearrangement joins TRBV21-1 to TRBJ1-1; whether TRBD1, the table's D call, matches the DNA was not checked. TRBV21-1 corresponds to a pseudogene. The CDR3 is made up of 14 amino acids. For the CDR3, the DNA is TGTGCCAGCAGCCTTACAGGGGGCAACACTGAAGCTTTCTTT. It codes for CASSLTGGNTEAFF.

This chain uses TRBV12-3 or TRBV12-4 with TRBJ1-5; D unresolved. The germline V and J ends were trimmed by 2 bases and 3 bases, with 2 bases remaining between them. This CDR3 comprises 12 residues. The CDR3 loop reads CASSLPNQPQHF. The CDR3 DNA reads TGTGCCAGCAGTTTACCCAATCAGCCCCAGCATTTT.

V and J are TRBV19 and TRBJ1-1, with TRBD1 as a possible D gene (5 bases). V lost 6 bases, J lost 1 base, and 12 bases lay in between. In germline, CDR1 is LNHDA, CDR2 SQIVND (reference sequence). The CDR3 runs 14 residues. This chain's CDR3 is CASRVGTANTEAFF. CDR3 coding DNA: TGTGCCAGTAGGGTTGGGACGGCGAACACTGAAGCTTTCTTT.

The CDR3 reads CASRGTGTEKLFF. DNA for the CDR3: TGTGCCAGCAGGGGGACAGGGACTGAAAAACTGTTTTTT. The chain has TRBV12-3 or TRBV12-4 and TRBJ1-4; 9 nucleotides agree with TRBD1. The CDR3 is made up of 13 amino acids. V lost 6 bases to trimming and J lost 7 bases; unmatched junction nucleotides: 3.

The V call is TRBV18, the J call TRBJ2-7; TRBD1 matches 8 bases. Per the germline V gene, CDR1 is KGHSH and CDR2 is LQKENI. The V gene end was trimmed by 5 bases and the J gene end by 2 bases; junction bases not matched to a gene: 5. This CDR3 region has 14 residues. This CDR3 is CASSNRDRTYEQYF. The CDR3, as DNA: TGTGCCAGCTCAAACCGGGACAGGACCTACGAGCAGTACTTC. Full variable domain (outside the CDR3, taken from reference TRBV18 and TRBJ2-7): NAGVMQNPRHLVRRRGQEARLRCSPMKGHSHVYWYRQLPEEGLKFMVYLQKENIIDESGMPKERFSAEFPKEGPSILRIQQVVRGDSAAYFCASSNRDRTYEQYFGPGTRLTVT.

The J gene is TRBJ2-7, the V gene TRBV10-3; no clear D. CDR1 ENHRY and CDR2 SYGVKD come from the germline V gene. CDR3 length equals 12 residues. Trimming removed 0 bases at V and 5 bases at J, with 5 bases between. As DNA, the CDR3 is TGTGCCATCAGTGAGTCGGGGAACGAGCAGTACTTC. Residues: CAISESGNEQYF.

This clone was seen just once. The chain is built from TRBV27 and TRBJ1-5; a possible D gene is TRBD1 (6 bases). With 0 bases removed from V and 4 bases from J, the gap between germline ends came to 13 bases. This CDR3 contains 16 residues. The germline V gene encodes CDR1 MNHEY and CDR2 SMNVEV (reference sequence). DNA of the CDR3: TGTGCCAGCAGTTTATCAAGGACAGACTTTAATCAGCCCCAGCATTTT. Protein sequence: CASSLSRTDFNQPQHF.

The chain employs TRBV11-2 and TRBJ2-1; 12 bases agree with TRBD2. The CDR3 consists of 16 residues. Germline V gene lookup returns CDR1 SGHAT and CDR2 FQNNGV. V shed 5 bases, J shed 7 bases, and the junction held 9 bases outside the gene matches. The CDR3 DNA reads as TGTGCCAGCAGCCGAATGACTAGCGGGAGTTTAAATGAGCAGTTCTTC. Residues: CASSRMTSGSLNEQFF.

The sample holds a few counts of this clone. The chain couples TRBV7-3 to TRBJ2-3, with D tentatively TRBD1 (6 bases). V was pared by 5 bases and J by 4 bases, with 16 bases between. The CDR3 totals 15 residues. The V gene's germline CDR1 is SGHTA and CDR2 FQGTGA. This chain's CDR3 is CASSAQGGYADTQYF. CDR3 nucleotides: TGTGCCAGCAGCGCACAGGGTGGTTACGCAGATACGCAGTATTTT.

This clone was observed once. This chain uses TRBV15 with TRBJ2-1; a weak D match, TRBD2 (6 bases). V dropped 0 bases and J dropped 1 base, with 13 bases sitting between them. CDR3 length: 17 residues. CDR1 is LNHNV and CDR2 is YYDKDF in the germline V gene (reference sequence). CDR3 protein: CATSRDQEGRSYNEQFF. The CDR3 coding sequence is TGTGCCACCAGCAGAGATCAGGAGGGAAGGTCCTACAATGAGCAGTTCTTC. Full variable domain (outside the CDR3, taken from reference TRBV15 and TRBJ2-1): DAMVIQNPRYQVTQFGKPVTLSCSQTLNHNVMYWYQQKSSQAPKLLFHYYDKDFNNEADTPDNFQSRRPNTSFCFLDIRSPGLGDTAMYLCATSRDQEGRSYNEQFFGPGTRLTVL.

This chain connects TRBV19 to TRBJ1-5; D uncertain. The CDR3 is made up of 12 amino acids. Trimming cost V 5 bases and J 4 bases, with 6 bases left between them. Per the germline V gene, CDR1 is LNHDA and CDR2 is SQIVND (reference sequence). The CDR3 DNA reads TGTGCCAGTAGTTCGCGGAATCAGCCCCAGCATTTT. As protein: CASSSRNQPQHF. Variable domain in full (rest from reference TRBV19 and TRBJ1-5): DGGITQSPKYLFRKEGQNVTLSCEQNLNHDAMYWYRQDPGQGLRLIYYSQIVNDFQKGDIAEGYSVSREKKESFPLTVTSAQKNPTAFYLCASSSRNQPQHFGDGTRLSIL.

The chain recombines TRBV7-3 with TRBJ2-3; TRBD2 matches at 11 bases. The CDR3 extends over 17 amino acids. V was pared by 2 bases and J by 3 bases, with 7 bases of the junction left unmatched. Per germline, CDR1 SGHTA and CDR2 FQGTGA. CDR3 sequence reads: CASSLALAGGITDTQYF. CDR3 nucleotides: TGTGCCAGCAGCTTAGCCCTAGCGGGAGGAATAACAGATACGCAGTATTTT. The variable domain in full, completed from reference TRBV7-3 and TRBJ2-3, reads GAGVSQTPSNKVTEKGKYVELRCDPISGHTALYWYRQSLGQGPEFLIYFQGTGAADDSGLPNDRFFAVRPEGSVSTLKIQRTERGDSAVYLCASSLALAGGITDTQYFGPGTRLTVL.

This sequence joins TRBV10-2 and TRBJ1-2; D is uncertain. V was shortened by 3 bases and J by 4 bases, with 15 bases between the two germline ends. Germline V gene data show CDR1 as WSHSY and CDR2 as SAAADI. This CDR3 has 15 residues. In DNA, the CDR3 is TGCGCCAGCAGTGAAGAGAGACGCCAACCCTATGGCTACACCTTC. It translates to CASSEERRQPYGYTF.

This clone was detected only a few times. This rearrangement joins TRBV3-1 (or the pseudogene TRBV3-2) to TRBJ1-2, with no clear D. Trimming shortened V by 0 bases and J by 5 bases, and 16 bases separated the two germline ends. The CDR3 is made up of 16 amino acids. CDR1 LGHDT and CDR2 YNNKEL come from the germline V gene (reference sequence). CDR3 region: CASSQDRKGKWYGYTF. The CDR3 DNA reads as TGTGCCAGCAGCCAAGATCGCAAGGGTAAGTGGTATGGCTACACCTTC.

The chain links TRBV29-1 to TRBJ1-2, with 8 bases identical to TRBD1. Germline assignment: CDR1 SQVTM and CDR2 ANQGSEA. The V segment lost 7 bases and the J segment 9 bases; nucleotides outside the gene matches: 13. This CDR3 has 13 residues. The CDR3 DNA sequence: TGCAGCGCCCTAGGGACAGGTTCCTACAGCTACACCTTC. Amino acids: CSALGTGSYSYTF.

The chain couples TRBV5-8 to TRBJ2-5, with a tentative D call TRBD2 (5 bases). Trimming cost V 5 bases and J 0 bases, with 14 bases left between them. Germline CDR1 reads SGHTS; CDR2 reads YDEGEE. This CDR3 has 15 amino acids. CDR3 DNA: TGTGCCAGCAGATTGCAGGACTGGTACCAAGAGACCCAGTACTTC. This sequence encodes CASRLQDWYQETQYF.

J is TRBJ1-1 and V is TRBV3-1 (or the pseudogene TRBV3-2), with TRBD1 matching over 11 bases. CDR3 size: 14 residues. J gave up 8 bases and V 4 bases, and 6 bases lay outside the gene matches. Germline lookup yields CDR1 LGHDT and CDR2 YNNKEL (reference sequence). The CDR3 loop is CASSPDRGHREAFF. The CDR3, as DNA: TGTGCCAGCAGCCCGGACAGGGGGCATAGGGAAGCTTTCTTT.

CDR3: CASGLTFTGARSYEQYF. The CDR3 DNA sequence: TGTGCTAGTGGTTTGACCTTTACAGGGGCCCGCTCCTACGAGCAGTACTTC. J is TRBJ2-7 and V is TRBV12-5; TRBD1 matches at 7 bases. CDR3 length: 17 amino acids. V lost 2 bases, J lost 0 bases, and 10 bases stayed unmatched. Germline V gives CDR1 LGHNT, CDR2 FRNRAP.

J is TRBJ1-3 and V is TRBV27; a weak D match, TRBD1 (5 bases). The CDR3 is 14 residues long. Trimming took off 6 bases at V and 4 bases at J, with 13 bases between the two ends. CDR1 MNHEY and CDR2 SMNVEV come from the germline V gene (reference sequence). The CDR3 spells CASSLGVPGNTIYF. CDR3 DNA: TGTGCCAGCAGCCTAGGGGTTCCGGGAAACACCATATATTTT.

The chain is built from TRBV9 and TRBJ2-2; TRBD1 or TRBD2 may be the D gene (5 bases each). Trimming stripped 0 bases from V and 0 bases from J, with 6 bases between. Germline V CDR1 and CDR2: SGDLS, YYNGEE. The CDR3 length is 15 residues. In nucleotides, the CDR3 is TGTGCCAGCAGCGTAGGGGACGCGAACACCGGGGAGCTGTTTTTT. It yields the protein CASSVGDANTGELFF.

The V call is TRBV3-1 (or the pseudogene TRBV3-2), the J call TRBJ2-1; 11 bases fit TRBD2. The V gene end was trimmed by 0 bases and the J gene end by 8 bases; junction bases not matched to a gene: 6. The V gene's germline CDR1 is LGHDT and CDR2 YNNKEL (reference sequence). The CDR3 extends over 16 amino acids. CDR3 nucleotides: TGTGCCAGCAGCCAAGATGGGGTAGCGGGAGGGTATGAGCAGTTCTTC. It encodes CASSQDGVAGGYEQFF.

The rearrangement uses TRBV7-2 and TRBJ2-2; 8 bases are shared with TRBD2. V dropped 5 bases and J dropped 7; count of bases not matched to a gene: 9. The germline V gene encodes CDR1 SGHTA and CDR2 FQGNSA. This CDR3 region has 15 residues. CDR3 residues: CASSGSGSAVGELFF. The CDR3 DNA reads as TGTGCCAGCAGCGGGAGCGGGAGTGCAGTCGGGGAGCTGTTTTTT.

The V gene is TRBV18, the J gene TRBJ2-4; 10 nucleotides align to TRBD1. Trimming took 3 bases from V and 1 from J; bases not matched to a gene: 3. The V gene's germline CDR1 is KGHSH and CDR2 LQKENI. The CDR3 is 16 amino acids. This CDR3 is CASSPRQGAAKNIQYF. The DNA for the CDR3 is TGTGCCAGCTCACCTCGACAGGGGGCGGCCAAAAACATTCAGTACTTC.

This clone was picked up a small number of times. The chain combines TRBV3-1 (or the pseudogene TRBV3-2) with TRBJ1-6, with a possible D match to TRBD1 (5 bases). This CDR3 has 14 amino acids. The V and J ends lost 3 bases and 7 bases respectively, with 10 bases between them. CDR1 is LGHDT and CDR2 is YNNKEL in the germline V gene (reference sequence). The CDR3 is CASSQGRGNSPLHF. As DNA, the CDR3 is TGTGCCAGCAGCCAGGGGAGGGGCAATTCACCCCTCCACTTT.

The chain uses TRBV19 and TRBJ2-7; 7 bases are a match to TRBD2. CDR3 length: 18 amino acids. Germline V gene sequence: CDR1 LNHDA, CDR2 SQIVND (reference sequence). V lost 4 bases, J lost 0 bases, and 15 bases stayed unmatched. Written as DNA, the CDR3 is TGTGCCAGTAGTAAGAATCGGGCTAGCGGAAGTAGCTCCTACGAGCAGTACTTC. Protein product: CASSKNRASGSSSYEQYF.

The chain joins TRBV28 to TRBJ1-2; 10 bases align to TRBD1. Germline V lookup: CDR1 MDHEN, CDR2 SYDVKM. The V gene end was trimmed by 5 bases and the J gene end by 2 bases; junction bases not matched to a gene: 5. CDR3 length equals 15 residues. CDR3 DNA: TGTGCCAGCAGTCCCGGGACAGGGGCCAACTATGGCTACACCTTC. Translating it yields CASSPGTGANYGYTF.